This T cell receptor (beta chain) is from a study of blood T cell repertoires in COVID-19. Study in general: Acute-phase and convalescent COVID-19 samples originated in the United States, Italy and Spain. The analysed material was cDNA or gDNA that came from T cells, B-cell-depleted T cells, or PBMCs.

Original data processing: It was from reference gene primer amplification that nucleated cell counts were estimated. Measured with immunoSEQ multiplex PCR; TCRdb has only the in-frame clones, and not every one. D and trimming were read from the DNA, whereas the V and J calls and clone size are those reported in that table. The sample holds 100,000 to 150,000 clones; around 86% are singletons and the top ten take roughly 10%. CDR1 KGHSH and CDR2 LQKENI come from the germline V gene. The CDR3 loop spans 18 amino acids. Deletions cut 5 bases from V and 4 bases from J, with 21 bases between. Sequenced sample: peripheral blood. V gene TRBV18 combines with J gene TRBJ2-6; weak D call: TRBD2 (6 bases). The sequence was collected from a man between 40 and 49 years old with active or convalescent COVID-19. The CDR3 region is CASSSFSLEGHGANVLTF. In nucleotides, the CDR3 is TGTGCCAGCTCATCGTTTAGTCTGGAGGGGCACGGGGCCAACGTCCTGACTTTC.